The 29 T cell receptor beta chains listed next were all sequenced from one sample in a study of T cells in Graves' hyperthyroidism and ophthalmopathy. The investigators amplified TCR beta CDR3 regions from RNA transcripts. An initial round of RT-PCR targeting the TCR CDR3 relied on the HTBI primer set. Each CDR3 protein is one row after TCRdb ran MiXCR on the multiplex PCR reads. In the table there are 350,000 or so distinct CDR3 sequences, 15% to 20% of which are singletons. The sequencing input was blood. The receptors were gathered from a woman aged 40 to 50 with Graves' ophthalmopathy.

The sample holds many counts of this clonotype. The V gene is TRBV5-6, the J gene TRBJ2-3; 9 nucleotides match TRBD1. Per the germline V gene, CDR1 is SGHDT and CDR2 is YYEEEE. The CDR3 is made up of 15 amino acids. Trimming at V came to 2 bases and at J to 2 bases, leaving 3 bases not matched to a gene. CDR3 DNA: TGTGCCAGCAGCTTAGGGACAGGGCCCACAGATACGCAGTATTTT. Translated: CASSLGTGPTDTQYF. Filled out from reference TRBV5-6 and TRBJ2-3, the complete variable domain reads DAGVTQSPTHLIKTRGQQVTLRCSPKSGHDTVSWYQQALGQGPQFIFQYYEEEERQRGNFPDRFSGHQFPNYSSELNVNALLLGDSALYLCASSLGTGPTDTQYFGPGTRLTVL.

The chain carries TRBV18 and TRBJ1-1; D is unresolved. Trimming left V 2 bases short and J 4 bases short, with 14 bases between. Per germline, CDR1 KGHSH and CDR2 LQKENI. The CDR3 has 15 residues. Here the CDR3 reads CASSPWADLSTEAFF. The CDR3 DNA sequence: TGTGCCAGCTCACCATGGGCAGATCTGAGCACTGAAGCTTTCTTT.

Many counts were recorded for this clonotype. This chain connects TRBV20-1 to TRBJ2-5, with 7 bases lining up with TRBD1. The CDR3 contains 14 residues. Germline assignment: CDR1 DFQATT and CDR2 SNEGSKA (reference sequence). Trimming removed 6 bases from V and 2 bases from J; junction bases left unmatched: 9. The CDR3: CSATAIQGQETQYF. The CDR3 nucleotides are TGCAGTGCGACGGCGATACAGGGGCAAGAGACCCAGTACTTC.

The chain has TRBV25-1 and TRBJ2-2, with D hard to call. Germline CDR1 reads MGHDK; CDR2 reads SYGVNS. The CDR3 length is 15 residues. Trimming shortened V by 3 bases and J by 2 bases, and 10 bases separated the two germline ends. CDR3 bases: TGTGCCAGCAGTGACGACAAGACTAACACCGGGGAGCTGTTTTTT. Translated, it gives CASSDDKTNTGELFF.

This clonotype was recorded at least ten times. The missing conserved phenylalanine or tryptophan at the end of this CDR3 makes a read error likely. The CDR3 bases are TGTGCCAGCAGAGGGTCGGGGGGAGGAAACACTGAAGCTTTCCTT. Amino acids: CASRGSGGGNTEAFL. The chain carries TRBV27 and TRBJ1-1, with D possibly matching TRBD1 (5 bases). Germline assignment: CDR1 MNHEY and CDR2 SMNVEV (reference sequence). The CDR3 is made up of 15 amino acids. The V end lost 6 bases, the J end lost 2 bases, and 16 bases lay between the germline ends.

This clonotype was recorded many times. This could be a read error, since a much larger clone is one nucleotide away. This chain's CDR3 is CAAKGPAGHEQYF. Here the CDR3 DNA reads TGTGCCGCAAAAGGACCCGCGGGGCACGAGCAGTACTTC. V is TRBV6-5 and J is TRBJ2-7; D may be TRBD2 (6 bases). Germline V gene lookup returns CDR1 MNHEY and CDR2 SVGAGI. V shed 11 bases and J shed 5 bases, with 19 bases lying between them. This CDR3 comprises 13 residues.

This clonotype was picked up many times. This chain joins TRBV12-3 or TRBV12-4 and TRBJ2-5, with D hard to call. Trimming shortened V by 5 bases and J by 3 bases, and 7 bases separated the two germline ends. The length of the CDR3 is 12 residues. CDR3 loop: CASSTAKETQYF. The DNA of the CDR3 is TGTGCCAGCAGTACAGCGAAAGAGACCCAGTACTTC.

This clonotype was picked up many times. This chain joins TRBV19 and TRBJ1-5; D unclear. V lost 5 bases and J lost 9, with 11 bases in between. CDR1 is LNHDA and CDR2 is SQIVND in the germline V gene (reference sequence). CDR3 length: 12 residues. The CDR3 coding sequence is TGTGCCAGTAGTGCGGGTTGGTTGCCCCAGCATTTT. Protein product: CASSAGWLPQHF.

This clonotype was counted ten times or more. The rearrangement joins TRBV27 to TRBJ1-3; D unclear. CDR3 length equals 15 residues. The V end was cut by 3 bases, the J end by 2 bases, with 11 bases between. CDR1 and CDR2 from the germline V gene are MNHEY and SMNVEV (reference sequence). CDR3 amino acids: CASSFLGSPGNTIYF. DNA of the CDR3: TGTGCCAGCAGTTTCTTGGGATCCCCTGGAAACACCATATATTTT.

This clonotype came up many times. This chain uses TRBV7-3 with TRBJ2-7; D remains unclear. CDR1 SGHTA and CDR2 FQGTGA come from the germline V gene. Trimming cost V 3 bases and J 5 bases, with 11 bases left between them. The CDR3 length is 13 residues. The CDR3 loop is CASSLTIAHEQYF. For the CDR3, the DNA is TGTGCCAGCAGCTTGACCATCGCCCACGAGCAGTACTTC.

The table lists this clonotype with a few counts. J is TRBJ2-5 and V is TRBV6-1, with TRBD2 matching 12 bases. Germline V lookup: CDR1 MNHNS, CDR2 SASEGT. The CDR3 consists of 17 residues. V trimming: 0 bases; J trimming: 4 bases; junction bases outside the gene matches: 6. The CDR3 DNA follows: TGTGCCAGCAGTGAAGCGCGGCTAGCGGGAGGGCCAGAGACCCAGTACTTC. It yields the protein CASSEARLAGGPETQYF.

The sample holds many counts of this clonotype. The rearrangement links TRBV5-1 to TRBJ2-7; TRBD2 might be the D (5 bases). Trimming shortened V by 4 bases and J by 2 bases, and 13 bases separated the two germline ends. The CDR3 runs to 14 residues. CDR1 is SGHRS, CDR2 YFSETQ, per germline. CDR3 nucleotide sequence: TGCGCCAGCAGCGGCTGGACTGACCCCTACGAGCAGTACTTC. Protein product: CASSGWTDPYEQYF.

This clonotype showed up many times. V usage is TRBV7-8 and J usage is TRBJ1-2; no firm D call. V lost 0 bases to trimming and J lost 4 bases, with 12 bases between them. This CDR3 is built from 15 residues. Germline assignment: CDR1 SGHVS and CDR2 FQNEAQ. The CDR3 bases are TGTGCCAGCAGCTTAGCGAGTACAGCCCTCTATGGCTACACCTTC. Protein product: CASSLASTALYGYTF.

The chain couples TRBV6-2 or TRBV6-3 to TRBJ2-5; maybe TRBD1 (5 bases). Germline assignment: CDR1 MNHEY and CDR2 SVGEGT. V dropped 3 bases and J dropped 2 bases, with 13 bases sitting between them. CDR3 length: 15 amino acids. The CDR3 loop reads CASSYDRTGQETQYF. The CDR3 nucleotides are TGTGCCAGCAGTTATGACCGCACAGGACAAGAGACCCAGTACTTC.

The sample holds many counts of this clonotype. The chain carries TRBV19 and TRBJ2-5; the D call may be TRBD1 or TRBD2 (5 bases each). Germline values: CDR1 LNHDA, CDR2 SQIVND (reference sequence). CDR3 length: 13 amino acids. Trimming took 7 bases from V and 5 from J, leaving 14 bases between them. The CDR3: CASNNGKGETQYF. CDR3 sequence (DNA): TGTGCCAGTAACAACGGGAAGGGGGAGACCCAGTACTTC.

The gene calls are TRBV7-6 and TRBJ2-7; 7 bases agree with TRBD2. This CDR3 has 16 residues. Per the germline V gene, CDR1 is SGHVS and CDR2 is FNYEAQ. V dropped 5 bases and J dropped 7; count of bases not matched to a gene: 17. CDR3 loop: CASSLWGGRIGGEQYF. The CDR3 DNA follows: TGTGCCAGCAGCCTATGGGGGGGTCGCATCGGTGGGGAGCAGTACTTC. The variable domain in full, with the rest retrieved from reference TRBV7-6 and TRBJ2-7, is GAGVSQSPRYKVTKRGQDVALRCDPISGHVSLYWYRQALGQGPEFLTYFNYEAQQDKSGLPNDRFSAERPEGSISTLTIQRTEQRDSAMYRCASSLWGGRIGGEQYFGPGTRLTVT.

This clonotype was detected ten times or more. This rearrangement joins TRBV28 to TRBJ1-1; D is undetermined. The V gene's germline CDR1 is MDHEN and CDR2 SYDVKM. There are 13 residues in the CDR3. Trimming took off 5 bases at V and 1 base at J, with 8 bases between the two ends. CDR3 DNA: TGTGCCAGCAGTCGGAGAGAGAACACTGAAGCTTTCTTT. Its protein is CASSRRENTEAFF.

This clonotype was observed many times. V and J are TRBV12-3 or TRBV12-4 and TRBJ1-3; a possible D gene is TRBD1 (6 bases). This CDR3 is built from 15 residues. Between the trimmed V and J ends, which lost 2 bases and 2 bases, there was a span of 10 bases. Written as DNA, the CDR3 is TGTGCCAGCAGTTTATTTGGGGGCCCTGGAAACACCATATATTTT. Protein sequence: CASSLFGGPGNTIYF.

As concerns this clonotype: Possible read error: a much larger clone is one base away. V gene TRBV5-1 combines with J gene TRBJ2-5, with D possibly matching TRBD1 (6 bases). The germline V gene encodes CDR1 SGHRS and CDR2 YFSETQ. The CDR3 is 13 residues long. V was trimmed by 6 bases and J by 5 bases, leaving 14 bases between them. The CDR3 loop reads CASKFEGVETQYF. DNA for the CDR3: TGCGCCAGCAAATTTGAGGGGGTCGAGACCCAGTACTTC.

In its sample, this clonotype was seen once. The V and J genes are TRBV6-2 or TRBV6-3 and TRBJ2-6; D remains unclear. V was pared by 5 bases and J by 3 bases, with 14 bases between. Per the germline V gene, CDR1 is MNHEY and CDR2 is SVGEGT. There are 16 residues in the CDR3. CDR3 sequence reads: CASSDFIPIGANVLTF. The CDR3 DNA reads as TGTGCCAGCAGTGACTTTATCCCCATTGGGGCCAACGTCCTGACTTTC.

This clonotype has ten or more counts. This chain links TRBV4-2 with TRBJ2-3; TRBD1 agrees at 7 bases. CDR3 length equals 17 residues. The J segment lost 0 bases and the V segment lost 4 bases, leaving 10 bases of the junction unmatched. Germline assignment: CDR1 LGHNA and CDR2 YNFKEQ. CDR3 nucleotide sequence: TGTGCCAGCAGCCCCGGGGAAGGGGGCGAAAGCACAGATACGCAGTATTTT. This translates into CASSPGEGGESTDTQYF.

This clonotype was detected ten times or more. The chain has TRBV5-1 and TRBJ1-5, with TRBD1 matching 10 bases. After removal of 0 bases from V and 4 bases from J, the junction contained 1 base not matched to a gene. Per the germline V gene, CDR1 is SGHRS and CDR2 is YFSETQ. There are 15 residues in the CDR3. The CDR3 nucleotides read TGCGCCAGCAGCTTGGAGGGACAGGGGAATCAGCCCCAGCATTTT. Its protein product is CASSLEGQGNQPQHF.

This clonotype appeared many times. The chain has TRBV5-1 and TRBJ2-7; the match to TRBD1 covers 10 bases. This CDR3 is built from 14 residues. Germline-derived CDR1 and CDR2 are SGHRS and YFSETQ. V shed 8 bases and J 1 base; nucleotides not matched to a gene: 6. The CDR3 sequence is CASGSGQGSYEQYF. For the CDR3, the DNA is TGCGCCAGTGGGTCGGGACAGGGGTCCTACGAGCAGTACTTC.

This clonotype was seen ten or more times. V gene TRBV6-1 combines with J gene TRBJ2-7, with 7 bases matching TRBD2. From germline, CDR1 is MNHNS and CDR2 SASEGT. V shed 1 base, J shed 0 bases, and the junction held 9 bases outside the gene matches. This CDR3 has 17 amino acids. The CDR3 loop reads CASSEGPAGSSSYEQYF. CDR3 in DNA: TGTGCCAGCAGTGAAGGTCCAGCGGGATCAAGCTCCTACGAGCAGTACTTC.

This clonotype was detected many times. DNA for the CDR3: TGTGCCAGCAGCCTTAGCGGGAGCACGACAGATACGCAGTATTTT. It encodes CASSLSGSTTDTQYF. The chain has TRBV7-2 and TRBJ2-3; TRBD2 aligns across 9 bases. The CDR3 has 15 amino acids. CDR1 SGHTA and CDR2 FQGNSA come from the germline V gene. After removal of 5 bases from V and 3 bases from J, the junction contained 6 bases not matched to a gene.

This clonotype has more than one count but fewer than ten. This chain links TRBV6-4 with TRBJ1-5; weak D call: TRBD1 (5 bases). Per the germline V gene, CDR1 is MRHNA and CDR2 is SNTAGT. V was pared by 5 bases and J by 2 bases, with 19 bases between. CDR3 length equals 17 residues. DNA of the CDR3: TGTGCCAGCAGTAAGCATGGGGCTCCGGCTGGCAATCAGCCCCAGCATTTT. It codes for CASSKHGAPAGNQPQHF.

This clonotype was seen many times. The chain combines TRBV6-7 with TRBJ2-2, with D uncertain. TRBV6-7 counts as an open reading frame of uncertain function. CDR3 size: 12 residues. Trimming removed 6 bases at V and 5 bases at J, with 7 bases between. The CDR3 region has the DNA TGTGCCAGCAGGCCACATACCGGGGAGCTGTTTTTT. It codes for CASRPHTGELFF.

This clonotype was detected ten times or more. This chain links TRBV3-1 with TRBJ1-5; D is perhaps TRBD1 (6 bases). The CDR3 has 16 residues. Germline V gene lookup returns CDR1 LGHDT and CDR2 YNNKEL (reference sequence). The V end was cut by 1 base, the J end by 4 bases, with 14 bases between. The CDR3 region is CASSQGSGTSNQPQHF. CDR3 nucleotide sequence: TGTGCCAGCAGCCAAGGATCCGGGACATCTAATCAGCCCCAGCATTTT.

The rearrangement links TRBV7-2 to TRBJ2-7; TRBD1 is a possible D gene (6 bases). There are 13 residues in the CDR3. The V gene lost 4 bases and the J gene lost 3 bases, with 10 bases spanning the gap. The V gene's germline CDR1 is SGHTA and CDR2 FQGNSA. CDR3 bases: TGTGCCAGCAGCTACGACAGGAACTACGAGCAGTACTTC. Translation: CASSYDRNYEQYF.